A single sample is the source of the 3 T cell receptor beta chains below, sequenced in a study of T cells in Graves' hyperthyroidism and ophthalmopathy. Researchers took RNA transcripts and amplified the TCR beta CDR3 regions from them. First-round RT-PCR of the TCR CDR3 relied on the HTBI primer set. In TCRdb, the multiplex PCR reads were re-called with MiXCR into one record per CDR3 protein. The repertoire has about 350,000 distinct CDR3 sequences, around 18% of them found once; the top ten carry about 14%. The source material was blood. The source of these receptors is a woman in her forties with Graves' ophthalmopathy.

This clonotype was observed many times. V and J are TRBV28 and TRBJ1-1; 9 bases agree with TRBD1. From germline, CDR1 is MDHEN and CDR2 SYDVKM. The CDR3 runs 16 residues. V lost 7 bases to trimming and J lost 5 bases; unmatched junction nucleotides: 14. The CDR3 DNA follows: TGTGCCAGCACCCCACCGGGACAGGGAACGGGGACTGAAGCTTTCTTT. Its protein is CASTPPGQGTGTEAFF.

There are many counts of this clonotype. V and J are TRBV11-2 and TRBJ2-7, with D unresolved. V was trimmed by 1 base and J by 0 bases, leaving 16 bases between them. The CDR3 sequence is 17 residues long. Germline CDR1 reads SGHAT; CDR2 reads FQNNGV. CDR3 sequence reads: CASSLVIRLVDSYEQYF. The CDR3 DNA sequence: TGTGCCAGCAGCTTAGTAATCAGGCTTGTAGACTCCTACGAGCAGTACTTC.

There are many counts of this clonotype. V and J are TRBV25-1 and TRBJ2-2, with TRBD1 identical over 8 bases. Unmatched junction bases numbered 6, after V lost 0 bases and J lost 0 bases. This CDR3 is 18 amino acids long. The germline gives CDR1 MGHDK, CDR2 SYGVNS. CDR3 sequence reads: CASSEYFGTGSNTGELFF. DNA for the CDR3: TGTGCCAGCAGTGAATATTTTGGGACAGGATCGAACACCGGGGAGCTGTTTTTT.